This T cell receptor beta chain was retrieved from a study of T cells after yellow fever vaccination. This clonotype was observed a few times. Germline-derived CDR1 and CDR2 are SGHTA and FQGNSA. V lost 3 bases, J lost 7 bases, and 4 bases stayed unmatched. CDR3 size: 15 residues. MiXCR, applied by TCRdb to the 5' RACE reads, yields one record per CDR3 protein. The repertoire holds fewer than 500,000 distinct CDR3 sequences, with about 19% as singletons. This clonotype was sampled from a man aged 18-30 years who received the YFV17D yellow fever vaccine. The sequences come from PBMCs, collected before the yellow fever booster vaccination. The V call is TRBV7-2, the J call TRBJ2-7; 15 bases are shared with TRBD2. The chain's CDR3 is CASSFGLAGGQEQYF. In DNA form, the CDR3 reads TGTGCCAGCAGCTTTGGACTAGCGGGGGGGCAGGAGCAGTACTTC.